The source of this T cell receptor (beta chain) is a study of beta chain features in type 1 diabetes. Reverse transcribing all isolated RNA meant expressed TCRB transcripts were sequenced. Libraries were prepared by immunoSEQ multiplex PCR; TCRdb keeps only in-frame clonotypes and omits some of them. The sample includes under 850,000 clones, 10% to 15% of them seen just once. The study's findings and limits: Resolution of whether HLA type affects TCRB rearrangement was not achieved here. Moderate yet significant TCRB CDR3 shortening was seen in Type 1 diabetes patients in all four CD4+ subsets. Patients' naive, central memory and Treg TCRB repertoires seemed closer to one another than those of healthy donors.

About this clone itself: Its antigen is undetermined.

Blood was drawn once from each donor into heparinised tubes. The draws averaged about 120 mL. Each of the CD4+ naive, central memory, regulatory and stem cell-like memory populations was sorted via CD45RO/CCR7/CD25/CD127/CD95/CD27. This clonotype was sampled from a man between 18 and 35 years old with type 1 diabetes. Sequenced sample: naive CD4+ T cells from blood.

CDR3 nucleotide sequence: TGTGCCAGCAGTGCCTACAGGGTAAGGAATGAGCAGTTCTTC. Its translation is CASSAYRVRNEQFF. The chain is built from TRBV2 and TRBJ2-1; D possibly corresponds to TRBD1 (6 bases). V was pared by 4 bases and J by 7 bases, with 14 bases between. The CDR3 runs 14 residues. CDR1 is SNHLY, CDR2 FYNNEI, per germline.